This T cell receptor beta chain was obtained from a study of blood T cell repertoires in COVID-19. Background on the study: Collection of acute and convalescent COVID-19 samples took place in the United States, Italy and Spain. PBMCs, B-cell-depleted T cells, or T cells provided the cDNA or gDNA that made up the material.

Per the original data handling: Amplification of reference gene primers was used by the study to estimate nucleated cell counts. Measured with immunoSEQ multiplex PCR; TCRdb has only the in-frame clones, and not every one. D and trimming come from the DNA, and the V and J calls and clone size come from that table. The data hold 200,000 to 250,000 clones, with under 90% observed a single time. The CDR3 runs to 13 residues. The germline CDR1 and CDR2 sequences are SNHLY and FYNNEI. V lost 7 bases to trimming and J lost 5 bases, with 14 bases between them. The sequence was obtained from a woman older than 75 with active or convalescent COVID-19. The specimen sequenced was peripheral blood. This chain links TRBV2 with TRBJ2-5; D unclear. CDR3 DNA sequence: TGTGCCAGCACCCGAAGGAGATCCGAGACCCAGTACTTC. This translates into CASTRRRSETQYF.